One and the same sample provided the 19 T cell receptor beta chains below, sequenced in a study of blood T cell repertoires in COVID-19. The repertoire was sequenced with immunoSEQ multiplex PCR; TCRdb's copy has only in-frame clones and lacks some. This sample has 200,000 to 250,000 clones, with 60% to 85% found just once. Input material: peripheral blood. These receptors were taken from a woman in her sixties or seventies with acute or convalescent COVID-19.

This CDR3 is CASSLKAGGYEQYF. The CDR3 region has the DNA TGTGCCAGCAGCTTAAAAGCGGGGGGGTACGAGCAGTACTTC. The chain carries TRBV7-2 and TRBJ2-7; TRBD2 matches 10 bases. The V gene's germline CDR1 is SGHTA and CDR2 FQGNSA. The CDR3 has 14 amino acids. V gave up 2 bases and J gave up 4 bases; unmatched junction bases: 2.

The CDR3 is CASSDFRSQGTQYF. The CDR3, as DNA: TGTGCCAGCAGTGATTTCAGGAGCCAGGGGACCCAGTACTTC. The chain joins TRBV2 to TRBJ2-5; D might be TRBD1 (5 bases). CDR1 is SNHLY and CDR2 is FYNNEI in the germline V gene. This CDR3 is built from 14 residues. Trimming removed 3 bases at V and 7 bases at J, with 15 bases between.

The genes are TRBV7-2 and TRBJ2-5; maybe TRBD2 (5 bases). CDR1 and CDR2 (germline): SGHTA, FQGNSA. The CDR3 has 14 residues. Trimming took off 3 bases at V and 2 bases at J, with 10 bases between the two ends. CDR3 sequence reads: CASSFGSEQETQYF. The CDR3, as DNA: TGTGCCAGCAGCTTCGGTAGCGAGCAAGAGACCCAGTACTTC.

The V call is TRBV10-1, the J call TRBJ2-3; a weak D match, TRBD2 (6 bases). The germline V gene encodes CDR1 WNHNN and CDR2 SYGVQD (reference sequence). The CDR3 runs to 17 residues. V was shortened by 0 bases and J by 0 bases, with 13 bases between the two germline ends. CDR3 in DNA: TGCGCCAGCAGTGAGTCCTTCGACGCGGGGAGCACAGATACGCAGTATTTT. It yields the protein CASSESFDAGSTDTQYF.

The chain recombines TRBV9 with TRBJ1-4; D unclear. Between the trimmed V and J ends, which lost 1 base and 5 bases, there was a span of 6 bases. The CDR3 covers 13 residues. In germline, CDR1 is SGDLS, CDR2 YYNGEE. The CDR3 loop reads CASSVSGNEKLFF. The CDR3 DNA reads TGTGCCAGCAGCGTAAGCGGGAATGAAAAACTGTTTTTT.

The rearrangement uses TRBV5-1 and TRBJ2-5; D is ambiguous. V was cut by 7 bases and J by 2 bases, with 12 bases left in between. Germline loops: CDR1 SGHRS, CDR2 YFSETQ. This CDR3 contains 13 residues. In DNA form, the CDR3 reads TGCGCCAGCTCCTTTCTCCAGCAAGAGACCCAGTACTTC. It specifies CASSFLQQETQYF.

The J gene is TRBJ2-3, the V gene TRBV11-2, with 15 bases that match TRBD2. The V gene end was trimmed by 4 bases and the J gene end by 2 bases; junction bases not matched to a gene: 10. The CDR3 covers 19 residues. Germline V CDR1 and CDR2: SGHAT, FQNNGV. CDR3 sequence reads: CASSSRTSGGGSYTDTQYF. As DNA, the CDR3 is TGTGCCAGCAGCTCCCGGACTAGCGGGGGGGGATCCTACACAGATACGCAGTATTTT.

There are a few counts of this clone. CDR3 residues: CASSEGGWGTSDNEQFF. Here the CDR3 DNA reads TGCGCCAGCAGTGAGGGGGGGTGGGGGACTAGCGACAATGAGCAGTTCTTC. The rearrangement uses TRBV10-1 and TRBJ2-1, with TRBD2 matching over 10 bases. V gave up 2 bases and J gave up 5 bases; unmatched junction bases: 9. The CDR3 totals 17 residues. Germline V gene lookup returns CDR1 WNHNN and CDR2 SYGVQD (reference sequence).

The genes are TRBV15 and TRBJ1-3; 7 bases align to TRBD1. Germline V gene lookup returns CDR1 LNHNV and CDR2 YYDKDF (reference sequence). The CDR3 contains 18 residues. Trimming cost V 0 bases and J 1 base; bases outside gene matches: 9. The CDR3 is CATSRDLQGRGSGNTIYF. CDR3 nucleotides: TGTGCCACCAGCAGAGATTTACAGGGGCGAGGATCTGGAAACACCATATATTTT.

The chain joins TRBV3-1 (or the pseudogene TRBV3-2) to TRBJ1-6; D is uncertain. Germline V gives CDR1 LGHDT, CDR2 YNNKEL (reference sequence). V gave up 6 bases and J gave up 7 bases, with 13 bases separating them. The CDR3 spans 14 residues. The CDR3 nucleotides are TGTGCCAGCAGTCTTCCAGGCCCGAATTCACCCCTCCACTTT. This gives the protein CASSLPGPNSPLHF.

The rearrangement joins TRBV6-6 to TRBJ2-7; D is unclear. This CDR3 has 12 residues. Germline V CDR1 and CDR2: MNHNY, SVGAGI (reference sequence). Trimming took off 6 bases at V and 6 bases at J, with 12 bases between the two ends. The CDR3 sequence: CASSFPTGEQYF. The CDR3 DNA sequence: TGTGCCAGCAGCTTCCCTACCGGCGAGCAGTACTTC.

The chain joins TRBV23-1 to TRBJ2-7; 7 nucleotides agree with TRBD2. TRBV23-1 is annotated as an ORF whose role is uncertain. V lost 1 base, J lost 2 bases, and 5 bases stayed unmatched. The CDR3 has 15 residues. CDR3 nucleotides: TGCGCCAGCAGTCAATTTCTAGCGGAGGCCTACGAGCAGTACTTC. Encoded protein: CASSQFLAEAYEQYF.

The chain joins TRBV19 to TRBJ2-7; 9 bases agree with TRBD2. The CDR3 is 15 amino acids. V gave up 5 bases and J gave up 6 bases; unmatched junction bases: 11. Germline CDR1 is LNHDA and CDR2 is SQIVND (reference sequence). The CDR3 loop reads CASSPRAGGQGEQYF. The CDR3 region has the DNA TGTGCCAGTAGTCCCCGAGCGGGGGGCCAAGGCGAGCAGTACTTC.

DNA for the CDR3: TGTGCCAGCAGTTTCGACAGGGGCGGGGATGGCTACACCTTC. This encodes CASSFDRGGDGYTF. The V gene is TRBV11-2, the J gene TRBJ1-2; 8 bases match TRBD1. Germline V gives CDR1 SGHAT, CDR2 FQNNGV. The CDR3 contains 14 residues. Losses at the gene ends were 6 bases for V and 6 bases for J; bases not matched to a gene: 9.

This clone showed up just once. The genes are TRBV6-1 and TRBJ1-4; no firm D call. This CDR3 is built from 16 residues. Between the trimmed V and J ends, which lost 0 bases and 0 bases, there was a span of 8 bases. The germline V gene has CDR1 MNHNS and CDR2 SASEGT. CDR3 coding DNA: TGTGCCAGCAGTGAAGCCTCGGGGTCAACTAATGAAAAACTGTTTTTT. This encodes CASSEASGSTNEKLFF.

This chain joins TRBV3-1 (or the pseudogene TRBV3-2) and TRBJ2-3; D is uncertain. With 4 bases removed from V and 4 bases from J, the gap between germline ends came to 9 bases. The germline CDR1 and CDR2 sequences are LGHDT and YNNKEL (reference sequence). CDR3 size: 13 residues. CDR3 bases: TGTGCCAGCAGCCTCCTAGGTCCAGATACGCAGTATTTT. Residues: CASSLLGPDTQYF.

The chain has TRBV25-1 and TRBJ2-5, with D hard to call. CDR1 MGHDK and CDR2 SYGVNS come from the germline V gene. Trimming cost V 3 bases and J 5 bases, with 10 bases left between them. The CDR3 has 13 residues. CDR3 sequence: CASSEAARETQYF. Here the CDR3 DNA reads TGTGCCAGCAGTGAGGCGGCTCGGGAGACCCAGTACTTC.

The gene calls are TRBV9 and TRBJ1-3; 8 bases match TRBD1. CDR1 and CDR2 from the germline V gene are SGDLS and YYNGEE. The V gene end was trimmed by 0 bases and the J gene end by 6 bases; junction bases not matched to a gene: 11. The CDR3 loop spans 17 amino acids. CDR3: CASSVAPAGQGTNTIYF. The DNA of the CDR3 is TGTGCCAGCAGCGTAGCTCCGGCAGGACAGGGAACAAACACCATATATTTT. Full variable domain (rest looked up from reference TRBV9 and TRBJ1-3): DSGVTQTPKHLITATGQRVTLRCSPRSGDLSVYWYQQSLDQGLQFLIQYYNGEERAKGNILERFSAQQFPDLHSELNLSSLELGDSALYFCASSVAPAGQGTNTIYFGEGSWLTVV.

J is TRBJ1-5 and V is TRBV7-9; D unresolved. V lost 5 bases and J 11 bases, leaving 13 bases between the germline ends. CDR1 and CDR2 (germline): SEHNR, FQNEAQ (reference sequence). There are 12 residues in the CDR3. The CDR3 region is CASSLASVSQHF. The DNA of the CDR3 is TGTGCCAGCAGCCTGGCTAGTGTGTCCCAGCATTTT. Filled out from reference TRBV7-9 and TRBJ1-5, the complete variable domain reads DTGVSQNPRHKITKRGQNVTFRCDPISEHNRLYWYRQTLGQGPEFLTYFQNEAQLEKSRLLSDRFSAERPKGSFSTLEIQRTEQGDSAMYLCASSLASVSQHFGDGTRLSIL.